The sequence of this T cell receptor beta chain was determined in a study of synovial regulatory T cells in juvenile arthritis (dated by TCRdb to 2014 to 2015). For context, the study as a whole: Among the sequenced patients, a few were classified as therapy-naive, methotrexate plus infliximab was given to one, methotrexate was given to several, and treatment information was unavailable for one. TCR repertoire comparisons included Treg and Teff subsets from fewer than 12 JIA patients with active disease. Using matched patient samples, the researchers compared TCRbeta CDR3 repertoires across three groups: blood iaTreg cells, other blood Treg cells and synovial fluid Treg cells. Effector T cell subsets were also sequenced in this cohort for comparisons, but the Treg dataset alone covers only blood and synovial fluid Treg cells.

Overall results and qualifications from the work: TCR diversity was lower in blood iaTreg cells than in other blood Treg cells, which is consistent with antigen-driven expansion. Synovial Treg cells shared more CDR3 sequences with iaTreg cells than with other blood Treg cells; Chao-Jaccard similarity confirmed closer relation. iaTreg TCR repertoires were largely private across patients and partially overlapped with synovial Teff and blood CPL repertoires.

TCR repertoire donors were about eleven juvenile idiopathic arthritis patients with active disease who had not reached inactive disease, 3 polyarticular and 8 oligoarticular. The TCR-sequenced patients had a median age of approximately 11 years (range about 2.4-22.9) and median disease duration of roughly seven years (range 0.2-19.1). Samples for TCR repertoire analysis came from two centres in Italy. Peripheral blood mononuclear cells were isolated using a Histopaque-1077 density gradient and were cryopreserved in about 90% FCS with around 10% DMSO. As for this clone: There is no known antigen for this receptor.

Including the terminal cysteine and phenylalanine, the CDR3 comprises 14 residues. No coding sequence is recorded. According to the germline V gene, CDR1 reads MNHNS and CDR2 reads SASEGT. Libraries were made using the immunoSEQ multiplex PCR assay. Adaptive Biotechnologies carried out the TCRbeta CDR3 sequencing. Turning to the authors' computational methods: Repertoire similarity used the Chao-modified Jaccard index and median clonotype overlap from 200 random subsamples at equal sample size. Similarity analyses were performed using either productive nucleotide sequences or in silico-translated amino acid sequences. Repertoires were compared using hierarchical clustering with single linkage and t-SNE, both based on Chao-modified Jaccard distances. Repertoire diversity was quantified with the Renyi index, after sample size normalisation, across a range of alpha values. TCRdb's version of the immuneACCESS table is confined to in-frame rearrangements and falls short of the full clone set. An unresolved V gene accounts for under half of the shortfall where checked; the remainder is of unknown origin. The DNA gave D and trimming, while V, J and clone size come from that table. This specimen's table enumerates 7,500 to 10,000 clones. Under 0.45% of the sample lies in the top ten.

The chain was built from TRBV6-1 and TRBJ2-1; without DNA, the TCRdb call of TRBD2 cannot be checked. Sequenced material: Treg cells from blood. The cell subset or site label of this sample denotes: remaining (HLA-DR-negative) circulating blood Treg cells. This clonotype was obtained from a donor aged 2-30 years with juvenile idiopathic arthritis. The CDR3 region has the sequence CASIAGRAFNEQFF.